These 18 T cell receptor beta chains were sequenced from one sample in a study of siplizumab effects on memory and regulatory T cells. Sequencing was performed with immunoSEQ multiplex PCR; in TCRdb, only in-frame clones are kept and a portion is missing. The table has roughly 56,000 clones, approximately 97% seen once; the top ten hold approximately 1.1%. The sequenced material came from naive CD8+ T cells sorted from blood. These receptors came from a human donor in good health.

Here the CDR3 reads CSVSPGQGTAFF. CDR3 in DNA: TGCAGCGTTTCGCCGGGACAGGGCACAGCTTTCTTT. This chain links TRBV29-1 with TRBJ1-1, with TRBD1 matching 9 bases. The CDR3 is made up of 12 amino acids. The V gene end was trimmed by 5 bases and the J gene end by 10 bases; junction bases not matched to a gene: 8. Germline V gives CDR1 SQVTM, CDR2 ANQGSEA.

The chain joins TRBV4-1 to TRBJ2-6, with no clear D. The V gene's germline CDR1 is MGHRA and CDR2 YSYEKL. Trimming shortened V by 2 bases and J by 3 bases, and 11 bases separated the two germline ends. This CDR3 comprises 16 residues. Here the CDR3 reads CASSQRLEHGANVLTF. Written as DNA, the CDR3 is TGCGCCAGCAGCCAACGGTTGGAGCATGGGGCCAACGTCCTGACTTTC.

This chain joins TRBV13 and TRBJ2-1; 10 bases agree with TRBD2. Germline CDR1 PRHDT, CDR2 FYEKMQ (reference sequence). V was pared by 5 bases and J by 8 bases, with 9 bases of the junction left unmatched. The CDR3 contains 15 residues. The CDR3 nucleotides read TGTGCCAGCAGCCTACAGCGGGAGGGCCTCGATGAGCAGTTCTTC. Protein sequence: CASSLQREGLDEQFF.

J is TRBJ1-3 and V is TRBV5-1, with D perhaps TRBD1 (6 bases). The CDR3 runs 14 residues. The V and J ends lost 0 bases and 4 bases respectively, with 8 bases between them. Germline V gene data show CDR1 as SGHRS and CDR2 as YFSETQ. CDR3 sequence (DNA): TGCGCCAGCAGCTTGGAGGGGGAAGGAAACACCATATATTTT. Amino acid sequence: CASSLEGEGNTIYF.

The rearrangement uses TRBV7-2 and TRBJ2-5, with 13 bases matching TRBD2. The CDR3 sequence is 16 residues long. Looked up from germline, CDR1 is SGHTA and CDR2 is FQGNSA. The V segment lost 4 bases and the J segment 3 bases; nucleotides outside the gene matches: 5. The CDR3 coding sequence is TGTGCCAGCAGCTCCTGGACTAGCGGGGGTGAAGAGACCCAGTACTTC. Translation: CASSSWTSGGEETQYF.

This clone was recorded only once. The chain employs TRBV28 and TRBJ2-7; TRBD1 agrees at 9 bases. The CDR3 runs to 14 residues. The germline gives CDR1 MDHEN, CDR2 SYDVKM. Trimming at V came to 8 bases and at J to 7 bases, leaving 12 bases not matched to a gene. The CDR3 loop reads CASESHRGQREQYF. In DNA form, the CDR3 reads TGTGCCAGCGAGAGCCACAGGGGGCAAAGGGAGCAGTACTTC.

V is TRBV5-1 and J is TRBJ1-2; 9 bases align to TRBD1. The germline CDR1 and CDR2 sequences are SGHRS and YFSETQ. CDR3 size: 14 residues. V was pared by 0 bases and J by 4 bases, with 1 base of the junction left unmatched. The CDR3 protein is CASSLEDRGYGYTF. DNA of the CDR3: TGCGCCAGCAGCTTGGAGGACAGGGGCTATGGCTACACCTTC.

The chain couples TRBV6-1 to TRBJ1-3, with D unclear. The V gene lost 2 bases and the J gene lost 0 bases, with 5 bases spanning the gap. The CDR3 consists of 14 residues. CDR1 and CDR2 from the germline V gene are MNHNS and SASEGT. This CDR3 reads CASSESHSGNTIYF. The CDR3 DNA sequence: TGTGCCAGCAGTGAATCACACTCTGGAAACACCATATATTTT.

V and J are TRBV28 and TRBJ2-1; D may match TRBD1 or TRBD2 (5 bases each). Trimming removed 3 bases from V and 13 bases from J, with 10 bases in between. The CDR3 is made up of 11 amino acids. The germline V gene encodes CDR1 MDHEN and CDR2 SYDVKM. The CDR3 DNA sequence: TGTGCCAGCAGTTTCGGGACGGAACAGTTCTTC. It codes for CASSFGTEQFF.

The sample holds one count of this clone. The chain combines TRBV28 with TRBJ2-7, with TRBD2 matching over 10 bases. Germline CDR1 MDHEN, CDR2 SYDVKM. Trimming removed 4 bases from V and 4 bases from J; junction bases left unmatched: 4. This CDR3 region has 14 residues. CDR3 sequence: CASSSSGSPYEQYF. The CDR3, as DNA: TGTGCCAGCAGTTCTAGCGGGAGCCCTTACGAGCAGTACTTC.

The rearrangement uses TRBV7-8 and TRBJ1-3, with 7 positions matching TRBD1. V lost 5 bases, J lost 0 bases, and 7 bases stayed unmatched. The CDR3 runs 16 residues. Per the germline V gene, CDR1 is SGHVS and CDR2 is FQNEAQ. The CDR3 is CASSPKTGVSGNTIYF. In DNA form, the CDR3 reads TGTGCCAGCAGCCCAAAAACAGGGGTCTCTGGAAACACCATATATTTT.

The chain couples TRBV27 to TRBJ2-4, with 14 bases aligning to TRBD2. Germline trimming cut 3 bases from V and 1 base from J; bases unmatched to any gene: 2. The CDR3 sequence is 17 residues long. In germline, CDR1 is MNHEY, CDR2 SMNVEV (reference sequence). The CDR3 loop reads CASSFRLAGGAKNIQYF. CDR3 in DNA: TGTGCCAGCAGTTTTAGACTAGCGGGAGGGGCCAAAAACATTCAGTACTTC.

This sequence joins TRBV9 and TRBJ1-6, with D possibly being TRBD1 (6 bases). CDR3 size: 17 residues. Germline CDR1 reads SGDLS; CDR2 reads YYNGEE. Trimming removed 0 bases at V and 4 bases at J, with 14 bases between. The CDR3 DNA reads TGTGCCAGCAGCGTAGGAGTCAGGGGTAGATATAATTCACCCCTCCACTTT. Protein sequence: CASSVGVRGRYNSPLHF.

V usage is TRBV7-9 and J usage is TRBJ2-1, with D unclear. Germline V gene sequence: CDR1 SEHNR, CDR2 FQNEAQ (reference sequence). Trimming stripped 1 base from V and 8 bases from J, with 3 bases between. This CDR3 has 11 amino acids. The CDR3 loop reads CASSLVYEQFF. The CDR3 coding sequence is TGTGCCAGCAGCTTAGTCTATGAGCAGTTCTTC.

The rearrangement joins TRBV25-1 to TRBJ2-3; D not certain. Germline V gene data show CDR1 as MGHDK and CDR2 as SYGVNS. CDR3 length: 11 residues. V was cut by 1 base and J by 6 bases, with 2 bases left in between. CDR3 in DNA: TGTGCCAGCAGTGAATCGGATACGCAGTATTTT. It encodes CASSESDTQYF.

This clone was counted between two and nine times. CDR3 residues: CASSPGPYNEQFF. The CDR3 region has the DNA TGCGCCAGCAGCCCGGGACCTTACAATGAGCAGTTCTTC. The chain carries TRBV5-1 and TRBJ2-1, with D perhaps TRBD1 or TRBD2 (5 bases each). The CDR3 runs to 13 residues. Germline V gene data show CDR1 as SGHRS and CDR2 as YFSETQ. V lost 4 bases, J lost 4 bases, and 9 bases lay in between.

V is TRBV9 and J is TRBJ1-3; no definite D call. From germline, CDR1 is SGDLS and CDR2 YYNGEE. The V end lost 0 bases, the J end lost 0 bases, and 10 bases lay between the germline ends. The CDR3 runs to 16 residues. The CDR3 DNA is TGTGCCAGCAGCGTAGGTGGCGGCGACTCTGGAAACACCATATATTTT. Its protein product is CASSVGGGDSGNTIYF.

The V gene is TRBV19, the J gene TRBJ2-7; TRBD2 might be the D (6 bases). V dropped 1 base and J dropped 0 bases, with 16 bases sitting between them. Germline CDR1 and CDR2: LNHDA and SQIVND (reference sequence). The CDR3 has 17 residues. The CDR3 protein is CASSIGTRGTYSYEQYF. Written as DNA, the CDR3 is TGTGCCAGTAGTATAGGAACTCGCGGGACCTACTCCTACGAGCAGTACTTC.